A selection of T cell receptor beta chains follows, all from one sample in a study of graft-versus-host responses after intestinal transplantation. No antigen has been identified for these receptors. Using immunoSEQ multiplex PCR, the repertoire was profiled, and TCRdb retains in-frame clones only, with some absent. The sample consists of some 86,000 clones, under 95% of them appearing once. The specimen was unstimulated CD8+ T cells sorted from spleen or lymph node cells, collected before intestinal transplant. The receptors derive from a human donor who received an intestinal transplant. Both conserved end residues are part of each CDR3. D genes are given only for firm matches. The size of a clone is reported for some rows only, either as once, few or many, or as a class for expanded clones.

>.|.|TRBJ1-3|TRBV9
CASSFRDPNSSGNTIYF
TGTGCCAGCAGCTTCCGGGACCCCAATTCCTCTGGAAACACCATATATTTT
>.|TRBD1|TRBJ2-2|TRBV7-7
CASSLVTGESASVTGELFF
TGTGCCAGCAGCTTAGTCACAGGGGAAAGCGCCTCGGTCACCGGGGAGCTGTTTTTT
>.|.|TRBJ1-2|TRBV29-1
CSVDRLANYGYTF
TGCAGCGTCGACAGATTAGCTAACTATGGCTACACCTTC
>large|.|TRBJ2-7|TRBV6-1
CASSEGDTSYEQYF
TGTGCCAGCAGTGAAGGGGACACCTCCTACGAGCAGTACTTC
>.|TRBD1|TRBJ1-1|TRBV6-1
CASSEWDRGNTEAFF
TGTGCCAGCAGTGAATGGGACAGGGGGAACACTGAAGCTTTCTTT
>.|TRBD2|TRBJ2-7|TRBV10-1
CASSVLAGGREQYF
TGCGCCAGCAGTGTGCTAGCGGGGGGCCGCGAGCAGTACTTC
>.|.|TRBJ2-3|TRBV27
CASSFGALEDTQYF
TGTGCCAGCAGTTTCGGGGCTCTAGAGGATACGCAGTATTTT
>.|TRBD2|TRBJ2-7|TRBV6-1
CASSYPSGGYEQYF
TGTGCCAGCAGTTATCCTAGCGGGGGTTACGAGCAGTACTTC
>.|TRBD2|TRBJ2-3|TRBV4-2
CASSPRLAGDTDTQYF
TGTGCCAGCAGCCCGAGACTAGCAGGAGACACAGATACGCAGTATTTT
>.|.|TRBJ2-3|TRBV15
CATSRDPGVTADTQYF
TGTGCCACCAGCAGAGACCCAGGGGTTACCGCAGATACGCAGTATTTT
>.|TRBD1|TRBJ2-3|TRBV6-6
CASSLTGTEFADTQYF
TGTGCCAGCAGCTTGACAGGGACGGAATTTGCAGATACGCAGTATTTT
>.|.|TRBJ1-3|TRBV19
CASSLTANSGNTIYF
TGTGCCAGTAGCCTGACAGCGAACTCTGGAAACACCATATATTTT
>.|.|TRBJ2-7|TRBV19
CASSRPGDSYEQYF
TGTGCCAGTAGTCGACCAGGGGACTCCTACGAGCAGTACTTC
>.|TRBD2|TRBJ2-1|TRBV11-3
CASSVAGGRDNEQFF
TGTGCCAGCAGCGTAGCGGGAGGGAGGGACAATGAGCAGTTCTTC
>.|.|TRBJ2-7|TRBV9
CASSLGGAEQYF
TGTGCCAGCAGCCTCGGTGGTGCCGAGCAGTACTTC
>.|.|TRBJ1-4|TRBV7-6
CASSSLSRDNDEKLFF
TGTGCCAGCAGCTCCCTCAGCCGGGACAATGATGAAAAACTGTTTTTT
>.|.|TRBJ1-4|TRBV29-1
CSVEEWRGGAGDEKLFF
TGCAGCGTTGAAGAATGGAGAGGTGGGGCCGGAGATGAAAAACTGTTTTTT
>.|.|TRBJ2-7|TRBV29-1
CSVGGAYYEQYF
TGCAGCGTTGGGGGGGCCTACTACGAGCAGTACTTC
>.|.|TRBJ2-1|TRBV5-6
CASSLSEAYGNEQFF
TGTGCCAGCAGCCTGTCTGAGGCCTACGGCAATGAGCAGTTCTTC
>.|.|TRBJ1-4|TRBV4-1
CASSQAGAQYHIGEKLFF
TGCGCCAGCAGCCAAGCCGGCGCGCAATACCACATAGGTGAAAAACTGTTTTTT
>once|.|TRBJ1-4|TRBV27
CASSLMADNEKLFF
TGTGCCAGCAGTTTAATGGCAGACAATGAAAAACTGTTTTTT
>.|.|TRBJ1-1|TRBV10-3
CAISESGNTEAFF
TGTGCCATCAGTGAGTCTGGGAACACTGAAGCTTTCTTT
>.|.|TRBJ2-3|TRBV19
CASSILPTDTQYF
TGTGCCAGTAGTATTCTCCCGACAGATACGCAGTATTTT
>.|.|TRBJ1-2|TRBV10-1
CASSGAAQGYGYTF
TGCGCCAGCAGTGGGGCGGCCCAAGGCTATGGCTACACCTTC
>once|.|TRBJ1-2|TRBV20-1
CSAIKDSGYTF
TGCAGTGCTATCAAAGATTCCGGCTACACCTTC
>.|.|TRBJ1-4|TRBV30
CALGDGEKLFF
TGTGCCCTAGGGGACGGTGAAAAACTGTTTTTT
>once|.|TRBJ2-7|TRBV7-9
CASSLREVGRPYEQYF
TGTGCCAGCAGCTTGCGAGAGGTGGGACGCCCCTACGAGCAGTACTTC
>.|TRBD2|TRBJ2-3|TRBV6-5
CASSVSGGTDTQYF
TGTGCCAGCAGTGTTAGCGGGGGCACAGATACGCAGTATTTT
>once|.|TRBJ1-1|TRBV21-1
CASSKVLGVLGTEAFF
TGTGCCAGCAGCAAAGTCCTGGGGGTTTTGGGCACTGAAGCTTTCTTT
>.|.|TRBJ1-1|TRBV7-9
CASSFGTGKKAFF
TGTGCCAGCAGCTTTGGGACTGGGAAGAAAGCTTTCTTT
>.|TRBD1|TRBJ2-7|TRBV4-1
CASSQEVGTGTYEQYF
TGCGCCAGCAGCCAAGAGGTCGGGACAGGGACCTACGAGCAGTACTTC
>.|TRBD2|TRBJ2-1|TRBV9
CASSVEREDPKNHNEQFF
TGTGCCAGCAGCGTAGAACGGGAGGACCCCAAAAACCACAATGAGCAGTTCTTC
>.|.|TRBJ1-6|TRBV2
CASYSGPNSPLHF
TGTGCCAGCTATTCGGGACCTAATTCACCCCTCCACTTT
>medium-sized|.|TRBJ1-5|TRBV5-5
CASSLGGASNQPQHF
TGTGCCAGCAGCTTGGGGGGGGCGAGCAATCAGCCCCAGCATTTT
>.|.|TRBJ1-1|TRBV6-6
CASSYTSEGNTEAFF
TGTGCCAGCAGTTACACCTCTGAGGGGAACACTGAAGCTTTCTTT
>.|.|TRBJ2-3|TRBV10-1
CASSGGPTSTQYF
TGCGCCAGCTCCGGGGGACCCACGTCTACGCAGTATTTT
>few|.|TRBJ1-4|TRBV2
CASSRQDIFNEKLFF
TGTGCCAGCAGTCGCCAGGACATTTTCAATGAAAAACTGTTTTTT
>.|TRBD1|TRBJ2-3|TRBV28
CASSLPKTGGTDTQYF
TGTGCCAGCAGTTTACCCAAAACAGGGGGAACAGATACGCAGTATTTT
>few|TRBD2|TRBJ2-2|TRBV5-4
CASSQGLDTGELFF
TGTGCCAGCAGCCAGGGACTAGACACCGGGGAGCTGTTTTTT